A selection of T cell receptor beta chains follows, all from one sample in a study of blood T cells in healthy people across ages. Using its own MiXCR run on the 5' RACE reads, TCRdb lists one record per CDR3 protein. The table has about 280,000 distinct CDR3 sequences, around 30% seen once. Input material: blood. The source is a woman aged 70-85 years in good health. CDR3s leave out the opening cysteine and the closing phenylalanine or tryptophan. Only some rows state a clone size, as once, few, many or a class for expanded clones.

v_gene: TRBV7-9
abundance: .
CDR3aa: ASSHGRQGAGELF

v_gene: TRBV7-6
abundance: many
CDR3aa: ASSFGGVSGNTIY

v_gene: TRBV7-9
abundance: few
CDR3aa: ASSRDSRMGEQY

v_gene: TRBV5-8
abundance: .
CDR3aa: ASSEDRGYGYT

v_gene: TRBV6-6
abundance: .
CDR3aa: ASSYPGLAGQEQF

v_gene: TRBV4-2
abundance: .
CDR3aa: ASSQDRGGKQPQH

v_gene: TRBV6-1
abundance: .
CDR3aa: ASSEWRDYYEQY

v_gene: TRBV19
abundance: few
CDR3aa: ASSIFGGVTYEQY

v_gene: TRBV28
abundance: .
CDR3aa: ASSLAARYYEQY

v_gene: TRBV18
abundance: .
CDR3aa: ASSGEHSSGNTIY

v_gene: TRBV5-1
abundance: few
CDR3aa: ASSYQIDETQY

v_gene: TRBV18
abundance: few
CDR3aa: ASSPLAEINEQF

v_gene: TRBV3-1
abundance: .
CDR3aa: ASSQDGWRGSDIQY

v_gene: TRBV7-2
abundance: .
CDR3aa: ASSLGGYTQY

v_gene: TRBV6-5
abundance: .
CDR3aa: ASSYSHDQGTQY

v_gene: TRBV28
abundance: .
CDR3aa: AIGSGKTEKLF

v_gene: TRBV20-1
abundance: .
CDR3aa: SARPRGATNEKLF

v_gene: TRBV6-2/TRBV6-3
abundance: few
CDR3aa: ASSQPPGLAGGSYNEQF

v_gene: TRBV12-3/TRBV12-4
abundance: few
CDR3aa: ASSPLGGADTQY

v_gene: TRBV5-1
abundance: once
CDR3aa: ASSSLGTQY

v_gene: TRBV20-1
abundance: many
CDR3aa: SARDSQYRGGEKLF

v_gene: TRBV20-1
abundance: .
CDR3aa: SARDEVRGGIGLLAYEQY

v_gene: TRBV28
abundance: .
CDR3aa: ASSPAGTGFFQAF

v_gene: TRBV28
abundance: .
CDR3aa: ASSTGTFYEQY

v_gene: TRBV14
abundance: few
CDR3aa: ASSQDLGSYEQY

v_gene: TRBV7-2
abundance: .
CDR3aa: ASSPGQGRSETQY

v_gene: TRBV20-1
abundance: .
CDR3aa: SASFFGVRLNEQF

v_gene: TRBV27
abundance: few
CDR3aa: ASSLWPGDEKLF

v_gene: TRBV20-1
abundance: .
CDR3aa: SPQGGAGGYEQY

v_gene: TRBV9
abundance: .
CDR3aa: ASSENSRGTEAF

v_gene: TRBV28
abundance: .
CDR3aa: ASSLTGNILEAF

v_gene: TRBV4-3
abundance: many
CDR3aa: ASSDSGTSGRAH

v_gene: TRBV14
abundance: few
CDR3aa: ASSLRDRAHEQY

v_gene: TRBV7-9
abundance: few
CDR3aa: ASSPSGRASDTQY

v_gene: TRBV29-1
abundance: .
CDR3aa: SVARTGDTEAF

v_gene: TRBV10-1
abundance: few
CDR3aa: ASSRAGTGVHEQY

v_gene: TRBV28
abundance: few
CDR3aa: ASSFSRLAGGKAGNEQF

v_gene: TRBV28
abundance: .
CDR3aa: ASRPGLAGAEQY

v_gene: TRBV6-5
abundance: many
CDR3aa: ASSYGTGYNEQF

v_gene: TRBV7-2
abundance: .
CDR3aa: ASSPGGPYQETQY

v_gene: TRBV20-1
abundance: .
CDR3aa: SARDFPRHNEQF

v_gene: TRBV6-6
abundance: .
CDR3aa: ASTRNRESPLH

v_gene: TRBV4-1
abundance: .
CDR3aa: ASSPAPENYGYT

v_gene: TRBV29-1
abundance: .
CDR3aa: SVEAGSYEQY

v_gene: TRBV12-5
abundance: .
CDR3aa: ASGLMNTEAF

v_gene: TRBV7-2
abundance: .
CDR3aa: ASSLDYGSTEAF

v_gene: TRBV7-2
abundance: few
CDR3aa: ASSLATGRYQETQY

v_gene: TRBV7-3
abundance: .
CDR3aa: ASSIAGGTGELF

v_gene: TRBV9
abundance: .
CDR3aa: ACSVREGAGEQC

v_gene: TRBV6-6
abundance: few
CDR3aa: ASRPPDGNTIY

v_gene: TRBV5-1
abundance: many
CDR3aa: ASSAIGLAAPTDTQY

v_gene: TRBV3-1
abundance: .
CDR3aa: ASGQVTGEQY

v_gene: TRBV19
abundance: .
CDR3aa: ASSIVQGPSTNEKLF

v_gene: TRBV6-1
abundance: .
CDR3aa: ASSVGDNTNSPLH

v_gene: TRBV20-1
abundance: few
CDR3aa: SARDRGTGGNEQF

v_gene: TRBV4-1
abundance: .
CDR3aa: ASSRPGISYEQY

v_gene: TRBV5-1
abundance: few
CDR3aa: ASSLARGVTETQY

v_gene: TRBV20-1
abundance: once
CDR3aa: SARLGPGGGVGYT

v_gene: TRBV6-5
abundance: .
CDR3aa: ASSYSYGTTPSEQY

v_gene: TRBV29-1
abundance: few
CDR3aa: SPPRNTGELF